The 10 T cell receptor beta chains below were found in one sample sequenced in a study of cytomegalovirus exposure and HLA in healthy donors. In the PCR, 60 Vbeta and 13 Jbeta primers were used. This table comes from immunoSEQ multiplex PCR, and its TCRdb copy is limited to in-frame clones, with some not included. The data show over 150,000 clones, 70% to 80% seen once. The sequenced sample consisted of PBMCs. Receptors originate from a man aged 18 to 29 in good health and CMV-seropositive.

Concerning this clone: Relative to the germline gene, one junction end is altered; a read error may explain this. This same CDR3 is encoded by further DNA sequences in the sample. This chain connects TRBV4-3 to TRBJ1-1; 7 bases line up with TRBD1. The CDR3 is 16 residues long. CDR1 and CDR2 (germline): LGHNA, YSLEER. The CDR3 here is CASSQKAGGYNTEAFF. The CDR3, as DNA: TGCGCTAGCAGCCAAAAGGCAGGGGGTTATAACACTGAAGCTTTCTTT.

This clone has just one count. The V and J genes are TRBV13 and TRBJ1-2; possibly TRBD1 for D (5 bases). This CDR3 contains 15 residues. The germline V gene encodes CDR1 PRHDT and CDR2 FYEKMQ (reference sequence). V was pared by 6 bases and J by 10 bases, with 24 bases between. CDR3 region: CASSIKTSGVYDYTF. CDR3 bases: TGTGCCAGCAGTATAAAAACCTCGGGGGTTTACGACTACACCTTC.

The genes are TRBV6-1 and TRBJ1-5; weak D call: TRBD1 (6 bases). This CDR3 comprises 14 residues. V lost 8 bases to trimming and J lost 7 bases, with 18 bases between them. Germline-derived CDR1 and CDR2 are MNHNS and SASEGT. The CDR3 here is CASRQGQSLQPQHF. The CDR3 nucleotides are TGTGCCAGCCGCCAGGGACAATCCTTACAGCCCCAGCATTTT.

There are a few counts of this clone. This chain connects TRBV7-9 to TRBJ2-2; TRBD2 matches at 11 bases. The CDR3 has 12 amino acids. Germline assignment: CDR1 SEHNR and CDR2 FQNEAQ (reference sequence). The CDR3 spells CELAGDTGELFF. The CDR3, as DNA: TGTGAACTAGCGGGGGACACCGGGGAGCTGTTTTTT.

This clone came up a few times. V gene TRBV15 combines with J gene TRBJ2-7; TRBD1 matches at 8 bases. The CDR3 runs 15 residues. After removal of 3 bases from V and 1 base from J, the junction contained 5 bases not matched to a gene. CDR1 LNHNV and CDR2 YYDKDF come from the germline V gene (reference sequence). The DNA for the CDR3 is TGTGCCACCAGCAGCAGGACAGGGAGGTCCTACGAGCAGTACTTC. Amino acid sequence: CATSSRTGRSYEQYF. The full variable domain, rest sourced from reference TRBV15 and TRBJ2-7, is DAMVIQNPRYQVTQFGKPVTLSCSQTLNHNVMYWYQQKSSQAPKLLFHYYDKDFNNEADTPDNFQSRRPNTSFCFLDIRSPGLGDTAMYLCATSSRTGRSYEQYFGPGTRLTVT.

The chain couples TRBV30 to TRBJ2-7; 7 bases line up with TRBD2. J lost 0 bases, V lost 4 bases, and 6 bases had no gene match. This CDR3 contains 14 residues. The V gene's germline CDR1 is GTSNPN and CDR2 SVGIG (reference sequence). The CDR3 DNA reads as TGTGCCTGGAAAGCGGGGAAGAGCTCCTACGAGCAGTACTTC. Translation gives CAWKAGKSSYEQYF.

The CDR3 loop is CASSSGQENTEAFF. CDR3 DNA: TGTGCCAGCAGCTCCGGACAGGAGAACACTGAAGCTTTCTTT. The gene calls are TRBV13 and TRBJ1-1; TRBD1 matches 7 bases. Germline V lookup: CDR1 PRHDT, CDR2 FYEKMQ (reference sequence). V shed 4 bases and J 1 base; nucleotides not matched to a gene: 3. The CDR3 loop spans 14 amino acids.

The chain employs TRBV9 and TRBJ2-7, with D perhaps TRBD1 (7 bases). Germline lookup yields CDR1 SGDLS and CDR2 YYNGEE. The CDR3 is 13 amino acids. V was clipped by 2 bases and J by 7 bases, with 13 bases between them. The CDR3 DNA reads TGTGCCAGCAGCGTCGGAGGGGGCGGAGAGCAGTACTTC. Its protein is CASSVGGGGEQYF.

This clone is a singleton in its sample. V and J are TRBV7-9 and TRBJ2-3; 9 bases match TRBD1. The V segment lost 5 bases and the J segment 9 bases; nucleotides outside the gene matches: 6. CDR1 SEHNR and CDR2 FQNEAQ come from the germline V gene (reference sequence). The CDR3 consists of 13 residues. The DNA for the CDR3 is TGTGCCAGCAGCCCAGGACAGGGGTTGACGCAGTATTTT. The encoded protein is CASSPGQGLTQYF.

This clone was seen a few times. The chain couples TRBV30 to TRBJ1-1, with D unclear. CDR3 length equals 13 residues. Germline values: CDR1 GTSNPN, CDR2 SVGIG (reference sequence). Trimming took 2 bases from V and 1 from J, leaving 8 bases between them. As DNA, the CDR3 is TGTGCCTGGAGTCATGGAGCGAACACTGAAGCTTTCTTT. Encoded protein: CAWSHGANTEAFF.